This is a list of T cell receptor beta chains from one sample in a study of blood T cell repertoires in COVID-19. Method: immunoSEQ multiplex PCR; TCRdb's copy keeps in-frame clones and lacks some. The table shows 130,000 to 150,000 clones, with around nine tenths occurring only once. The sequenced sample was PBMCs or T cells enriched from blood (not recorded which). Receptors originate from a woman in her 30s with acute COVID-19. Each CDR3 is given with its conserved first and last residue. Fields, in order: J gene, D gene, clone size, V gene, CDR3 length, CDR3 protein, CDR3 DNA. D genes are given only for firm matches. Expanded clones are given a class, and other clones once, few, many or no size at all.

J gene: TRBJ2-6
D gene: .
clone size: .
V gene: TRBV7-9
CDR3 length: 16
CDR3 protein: CASSLGRGSGANVLTF
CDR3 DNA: TGTGCCAGCAGCCTAGGACGGGGTTCTGGGGCCAACGTCCTGACTTTC

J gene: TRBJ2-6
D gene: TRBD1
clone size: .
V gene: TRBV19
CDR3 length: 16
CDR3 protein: CASGTGDLSGANVLTF
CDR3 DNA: TGTGCCAGTGGGACAGGGGACCTCTCTGGGGCCAACGTCCTGACTTTC

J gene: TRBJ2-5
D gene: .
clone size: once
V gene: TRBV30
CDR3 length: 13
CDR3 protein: CAWSGLVSETQYF
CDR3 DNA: TGTGCCTGGAGTGGTCTAGTCTCAGAGACCCAGTACTTC

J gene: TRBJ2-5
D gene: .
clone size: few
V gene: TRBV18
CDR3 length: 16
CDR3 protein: CASLHIRGTNQETQYF
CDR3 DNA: TGTGCCAGCCTTCACATCAGGGGAACAAACCAAGAGACCCAGTACTTC

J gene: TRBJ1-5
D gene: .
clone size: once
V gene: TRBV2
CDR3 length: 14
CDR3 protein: CASSPGPGGQPQHF
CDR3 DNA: TGTGCCAGCAGCCCGGGCCCGGGGGGGCAGCCCCAGCATTTT

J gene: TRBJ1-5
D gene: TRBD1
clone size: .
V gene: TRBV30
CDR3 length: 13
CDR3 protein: CAWSRGVNQPQHF
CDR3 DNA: TGTGCCTGGAGCAGGGGGGTCAATCAGCCCCAGCATTTT

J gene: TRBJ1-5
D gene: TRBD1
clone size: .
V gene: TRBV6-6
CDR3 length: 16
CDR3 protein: CASSRQGNSGNQPQHF
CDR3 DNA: TGTGCCAGCAGCCGACAGGGGAATAGTGGCAATCAGCCCCAGCATTTT

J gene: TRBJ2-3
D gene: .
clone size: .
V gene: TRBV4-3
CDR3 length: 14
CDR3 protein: CASSQDWLSDTQYF
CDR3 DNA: TGCGCCAGCAGCCAAGACTGGCTCTCCGATACGCAGTATTTT

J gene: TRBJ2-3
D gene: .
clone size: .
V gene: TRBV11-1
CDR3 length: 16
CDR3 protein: CASSLEGGVSTDTQYF
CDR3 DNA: TGTGCCAGCAGCTTAGAGGGCGGGGTGAGCACAGATACGCAGTATTTT

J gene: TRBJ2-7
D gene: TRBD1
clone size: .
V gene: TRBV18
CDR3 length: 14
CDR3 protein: CASSLDRGSYEQYF
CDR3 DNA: TGTGCCAGCTCACTTGACAGGGGATCGTACGAGCAGTACTTC

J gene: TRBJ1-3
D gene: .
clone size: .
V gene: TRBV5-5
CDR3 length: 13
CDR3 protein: CASRSVSGNTIYF
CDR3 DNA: TGTGCCAGCCGATCAGTCTCTGGAAACACCATATATTTT

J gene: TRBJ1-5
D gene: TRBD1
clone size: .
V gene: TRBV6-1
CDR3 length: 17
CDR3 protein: CASSESAGGYGNQPQHF
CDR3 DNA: TGTGCCAGCAGTGAGTCTGCAGGGGGATACGGCAATCAGCCCCAGCATTTT

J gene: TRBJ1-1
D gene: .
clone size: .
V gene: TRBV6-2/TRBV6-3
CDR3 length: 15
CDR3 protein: CASSYRGRGNTEAFF
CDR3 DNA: TGTGCCAGCAGTTACCGGGGGAGAGGGAACACTGAAGCTTTCTTT

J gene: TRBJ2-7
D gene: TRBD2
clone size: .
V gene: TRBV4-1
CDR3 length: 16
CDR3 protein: CASSQDILAGAYEQYF
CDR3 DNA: TGCGCCAGCAGCCAAGATATACTAGCGGGAGCTTACGAGCAGTACTTC

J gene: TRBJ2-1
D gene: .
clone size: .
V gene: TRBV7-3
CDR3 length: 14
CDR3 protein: CASSLLPGYNEQFF
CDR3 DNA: TGTGCCAGCAGCTTACTTCCCGGTTACAATGAGCAGTTCTTC

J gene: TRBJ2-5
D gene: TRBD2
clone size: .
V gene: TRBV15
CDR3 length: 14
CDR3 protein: CATSNRTSRETQYF
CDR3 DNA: TGTGCCACCAGCAACAGGACTAGCCGGGAGACCCAGTACTTC

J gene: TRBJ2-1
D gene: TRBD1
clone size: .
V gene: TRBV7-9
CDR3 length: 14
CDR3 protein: CASSPDRVGNEQFF
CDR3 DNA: TGTGCCAGCAGCCCCGACAGGGTGGGCAATGAGCAGTTCTTC

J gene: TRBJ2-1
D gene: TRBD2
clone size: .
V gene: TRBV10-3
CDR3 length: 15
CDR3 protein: CAISLAGTSYNEQFF
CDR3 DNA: TGTGCCATCAGTCTAGCGGGAACCTCCTACAATGAGCAGTTCTTC

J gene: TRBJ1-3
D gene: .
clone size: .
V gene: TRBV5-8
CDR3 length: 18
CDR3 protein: CASSLDGRALGSGNTIYF
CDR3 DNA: TGTGCCAGCAGCTTGGATGGGCGGGCCCTCGGCTCTGGAAACACCATATATTTT

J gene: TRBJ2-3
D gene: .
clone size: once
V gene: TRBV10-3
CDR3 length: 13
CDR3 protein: CAISGDFTDTQYF
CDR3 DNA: TGTGCCATCAGTGGGGACTTCACAGATACGCAGTATTTT

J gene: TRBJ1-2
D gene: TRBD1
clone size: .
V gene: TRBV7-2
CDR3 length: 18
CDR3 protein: CASSSTLTGTGGLAGYTF
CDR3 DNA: TGTGCCAGCAGCTCAACTTTAACCGGGACAGGGGGTTTGGCTGGCTACACCTTC

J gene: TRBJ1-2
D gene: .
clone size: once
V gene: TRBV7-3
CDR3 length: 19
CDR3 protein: CASSRAAGPGVVVGYGYTF
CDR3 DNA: TGTGCCAGCAGCCGAGCAGCAGGCCCCGGCGTTGTCGTGGGCTATGGCTACACCTTC

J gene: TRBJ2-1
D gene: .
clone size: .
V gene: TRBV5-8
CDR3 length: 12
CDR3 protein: CASSLYLNEQFF
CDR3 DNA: TGTGCCAGCAGCTTGTACCTAAATGAGCAGTTCTTC

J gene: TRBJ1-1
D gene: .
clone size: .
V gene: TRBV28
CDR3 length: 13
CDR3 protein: CASSFGNVGGAFF
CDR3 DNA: TGTGCCAGCAGTTTCGGTAATGTTGGCGGAGCTTTCTTT

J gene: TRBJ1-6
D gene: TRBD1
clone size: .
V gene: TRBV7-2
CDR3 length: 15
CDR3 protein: CASSPWTGYNSPLHF
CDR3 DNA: TGTGCCAGCAGCCCTTGGACAGGGTATAATTCACCCCTCCACTTT

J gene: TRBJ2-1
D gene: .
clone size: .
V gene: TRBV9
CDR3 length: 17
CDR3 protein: CASSARLGPDSYNEQFF
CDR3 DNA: TGTGCCAGCAGCGCCCGGTTGGGCCCAGATTCCTACAATGAGCAGTTCTTC

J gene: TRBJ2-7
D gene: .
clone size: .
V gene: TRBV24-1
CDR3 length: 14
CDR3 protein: CATSDFPEPRGQYF
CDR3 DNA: TGTGCCACCAGTGATTTCCCGGAACCACGCGGGCAGTACTTC